Listed below are T cell receptor beta chains from one sample, sequenced in a study of T cell changes during pregnancy in multiple sclerosis. The assay was immunoSEQ multiplex PCR, and TCRdb's table has in-frame clones only and misses some. The sample carries 51,000 or so clones, 90% to 95% recorded once. The sequencing here drew on peripheral blood, taken in the second trimester of pregnancy. The receptors come from a female donor with multiple sclerosis, enrolled in a pregnancy study. Both conserved end residues are part of each CDR3. D genes are given only for firm matches. Size tells how often a clone was seen (once, few, many) or the class of an expanded clone, and some rows leave it out.

CDR3aa,CDR3nt,d_gene,v_gene,j_gene,abundance
CASSQIQGSGNTIYF,TGCGCCAGCAGCCAGATACAGGGGTCTGGAAACACCATATATTTT,TRBD1,TRBV4-1,TRBJ1-3,-
CASSETGRSEAFF,TGTGCCAGCAGTGAAACGGGTCGGAGTGAAGCTTTCTTT,-,TRBV25-1,TRBJ1-1,-
CAWGDQGAAFF,TGTGCCTGGGGGGATCAGGGGGCTGCTTTCTTT,TRBD1,TRBV30,TRBJ1-1,-
CASSLVASGRNTGELFF,TGTGCCAGCAGCTTAGTTGCTAGCGGGAGGAACACCGGGGAGCTGTTTTTT,TRBD2,TRBV7-9,TRBJ2-2,-
CASSIGRAGQPQHF,TGTGCCAGTAGTATTGGCAGGGCTGGTCAGCCCCAGCATTTT,-,TRBV19,TRBJ1-5,-
CAVLINSGRTDTQYF,TGTGCCGTGTTAATAAATAGCGGGAGAACAGATACGCAGTATTTT,TRBD2,TRBV10-3,TRBJ2-3,once
CSSRATQETQYF,TGCAGCTCGAGGGCAACTCAAGAGACCCAGTACTTC,-,TRBV29-1,TRBJ2-5,-
CAIRETAGPTDTQYF,TGTGCCATCAGGGAAACGGCAGGCCCCACAGATACGCAGTATTTT,-,TRBV10-3,TRBJ2-3,once
CASSLSLGVRTGELFF,TGTGCCAGCAGCTTAAGCCTCGGGGTTCGCACCGGGGAGCTGTTTTTT,-,TRBV7-8,TRBJ2-2,-
CASSLVSRERSYTF,TGTGCCAGCAGCTTGGTAAGCCGAGAGAGAAGCTACACCTTC,-,TRBV5-4,TRBJ1-2,-
CASSPLLFQGLSQVELNTEAFF,TGTGCCAGCTCACCACTTCTCTTCCAGGGCTTAAGTCAAGTGGAGTTGAACACTGAAGCTTTCTTT,-,TRBV18,TRBJ1-1,-
CASSPGGINLHF,TGTGCCAGCAGTCCCGGCGGTATCAACCTCCACTTT,-,TRBV6-5,TRBJ1-6,-
CAISESGTSSQGETQYF,TGTGCCATCAGTGAGTCTGGGACTAGCTCTCAAGGAGAGACCCAGTACTTC,TRBD2,TRBV10-3,TRBJ2-5,-
CAISEGQGHTYEQYF,TGTGCCATCAGTGAGGGACAGGGGCACACCTACGAGCAGTACTTC,TRBD1,TRBV10-3,TRBJ2-7,-
CASSPSGRADEQFF,TGTGCCAGCAGTCCCAGCGGGAGGGCCGATGAGCAGTTCTTC,TRBD2,TRBV6-5,TRBJ2-1,-
CASTISNSYGYTF,TGTGCCAGCACCATCTCTAACTCATATGGCTACACCTTC,-,TRBV5-4,TRBJ1-2,-
CASSPYWTGAEAFF,TGTGCCAGCTCACCATATTGGACAGGGGCAGAAGCTTTCTTT,TRBD1,TRBV18,TRBJ1-1,-
CASSHQTSGRSNEQFF,TGTGCCAGCAGCCACCAGACTAGCGGGAGATCGAATGAGCAGTTCTTC,-,TRBV12-1,TRBJ2-1,-
CASTPGRGRNQPQHF,TGTGCCAGCACCCCCGGACGGGGAAGGAATCAGCCCCAGCATTTT,-,TRBV2,TRBJ1-5,-
CASQERTSGSYTDTQYF,TGTGCCAGCCAAGAAAGGACTAGCGGGAGTTATACAGATACGCAGTATTTT,TRBD2,TRBV4-2,TRBJ2-3,-
CASSLLGQGVEPESGNTIYF,TGTGCCAGCAGCTTGCTGGGACAGGGGGTGGAACCAGAATCTGGAAACACCATATATTTT,TRBD1,TRBV5-4,TRBJ1-3,-
CARSLVPRYNYEQYF,TGTGCCAGAAGCTTGGTTCCCAGGTACAACTACGAGCAGTACTTC,-,TRBV5-3,TRBJ2-7,-
CASSLGVAESYEQYF,TGTGCCAGCAGCTTAGGGGTAGCGGAATCTTACGAGCAGTACTTC,-,TRBV13,TRBJ2-7,-
CASSFVSVFYEQYF,TGTGCCAGCAGCTTTGTATCGGTTTTCTACGAGCAGTACTTC,-,TRBV7-2,TRBJ2-7,-
CASIGGAVGYTF,TGTGCCAGCATCGGGGGGGCCGTGGGCTACACCTTC,-,TRBV2,TRBJ1-2,-
CASSIVVFNTGELFF,TGTGCCAGTAGTATAGTAGTATTTAACACCGGGGAGCTGTTTTTT,-,TRBV19,TRBJ2-2,-
CASSLSFGEHQPQHF,TGTGCCAGCAGTTTATCTTTCGGGGAACATCAGCCCCAGCATTTT,-,TRBV28,TRBJ1-5,once
CASSPGSGANVLTF,TGTGCCAGCAGCCCGGGCTCTGGGGCCAACGTCCTGACTTTC,-,TRBV25-1,TRBJ2-6,-
CASSGVTPEAFF,TGTGCCAGTTCAGGGGTAACCCCTGAAGCTTTCTTT,-,TRBV7-9,TRBJ1-1,-
CASSPGQGQPQHF,TGTGCCAGTAGTCCGGGACAGGGACAGCCCCAGCATTTT,TRBD1,TRBV19,TRBJ1-5,few
CASSQDRTGGTEAFF,TGCGCCAGCAGCCAAGATCGAACAGGGGGGACTGAAGCTTTCTTT,TRBD1,TRBV4-3,TRBJ1-1,-
CASSLGGLAGGPGYNEQFF,TGCGCCAGCAGCTTGGGGGGACTAGCGGGAGGGCCAGGGTACAATGAGCAGTTCTTC,TRBD2,TRBV5-1,TRBJ2-1,-
CASSLIGVSGRAVGGTQYF,TGTGCCAGCAGTTTAATCGGGGTTAGCGGGAGGGCCGTCGGAGGTACGCAGTATTTT,TRBD2,TRBV27,TRBJ2-3,-
CASSDAGGSYEQYF,TGCGCCAGCAGTGACGCGGGAGGCTCCTACGAGCAGTACTTC,TRBD2,TRBV5-1,TRBJ2-7,-
CASSPLRGTEAFF,TGTGCCAGCAGCCCACTCAGGGGCACTGAAGCTTTCTTT,-,TRBV6-5,TRBJ1-1,-
CASTLTPYFSGNTIYF,TGTGCCAGCACCCTGACTCCTTATTTCTCTGGAAACACCATATATTTT,-,TRBV21-1,TRBJ1-3,-
CASSRTGGDLGTRTEAFF,TGTGCCAGCAGCAGGACAGGGGGCGATTTGGGGACTAGAACTGAAGCTTTCTTT,TRBD1,TRBV25-1,TRBJ1-1,-
CSVESGVSYEQYF,TGCAGCGTTGAGTCCGGGGTGTCCTACGAGCAGTACTTC,-,TRBV29-1,TRBJ2-7,once
CASSYDPGQTTYEQYF,TGTGCCAGCAGTTACGACCCGGGACAGACAACCTACGAGCAGTACTTC,TRBD1,TRBV2,TRBJ2-7,-
CASRAGYQPQHF,TGTGCCAGCAGAGCGGGGTATCAGCCCCAGCATTTT,-,TRBV2,TRBJ1-5,-
CASSTLRGRPSYNEQFF,TGTGCCAGCAGTACGCTCCGCGGGAGACCCTCCTACAATGAGCAGTTCTTC,TRBD2,TRBV28,TRBJ2-1,-
CASSISGMNEQFF,TGTGCCAGCAGCATTAGCGGGATGAATGAGCAGTTCTTC,TRBD2,TRBV7-6,TRBJ2-1,-
CASSSHTSGKGYTQYF,TGTGCCAGCAGTTCCCATACTAGCGGGAAAGGGTATACGCAGTATTTT,TRBD2,TRBV27,TRBJ2-3,-
CASSFGGSYEQYF,TGTGCCAGCAGCTTTGGCGGGAGTTACGAGCAGTACTTC,TRBD2,TRBV7-2,TRBJ2-7,-
CASSREGVSDQPQHF,TGTGCCAGCAGCCGAGAGGGGGTTAGCGATCAGCCCCAGCATTTT,-,TRBV7-2,TRBJ1-5,-
CASRTGSNQPQHF,TGTGCCAGCAGGACAGGGAGCAATCAGCCCCAGCATTTT,TRBD1,TRBV2,TRBJ1-5,-